The TCR beta chain described here comes from a study of siplizumab effects on memory and regulatory T cells. The CDR3 totals 18 residues. Germline loops: CDR1 SGDLS, CDR2 YYNGEE. Trimming removed 0 bases from V and 4 bases from J, with 20 bases in between. Data came from immunoSEQ multiplex PCR; TCRdb stores just in-frame clones and leaves some out. There are approximately 94,000 clones in the sample; over 85% occur only once, and around 6.5% lies in the top ten. The chain carries TRBV9 and TRBJ1-3, with TRBD1 as a possible D gene (6 bases). Input material: CD8+ T cells sorted from blood. The receptor comes from a human donor in good health. The CDR3 loop is CASSVGSKTGARGNTIYF. The CDR3 DNA is TGTGCCAGCAGCGTAGGATCCAAGACAGGAGCGCGGGGAAACACCATATATTTT.